This is a list of T cell receptor beta chains from one sample in a study of blood T cell repertoires in COVID-19. Assay used: immunoSEQ multiplex PCR; TCRdb lists only in-frame clones, some missing. The sample shows about 230,000 clones, approximately 84% of them seen only once. The sample consisted of PBMCs or T cells enriched from blood (not recorded which). The source is a man between 18 and 29 years old who had recovered from COVID-19. CDR3s include the opening cysteine and the closing phenylalanine or tryptophan. D genes are given only for firm matches. Size values are once, few and many counts, or a class for expanded clones, and some rows have none.

>TRBV3-1/TRBV3-2|NA|TRBD2|TRBJ2-3
TGTGCCAGCAGCCTGGGCAGCGGGACTCTGTATTTT
CASSLGSGTLYF
>TRBV9|NA|TRBD2|TRBJ2-5
TGTGCCAGCACCCCTAAGGGACTAGCGGGAGGACAAGAGACCCAGTACTTC
CASTPKGLAGGQETQYF
>TRBV11-2|NA|NA|TRBJ2-1
TGTGCCAGCAGCTTACGGGGTGAGCAGTTCTTC
CASSLRGEQFF
>TRBV5-4|NA|TRBD2|TRBJ2-7
TGTGCCAGCAGCCCGAATCCCAGCGGGAGAGGCTACGAGCAGTACTTC
CASSPNPSGRGYEQYF
>TRBV5-1|once|TRBD1|TRBJ1-6
TGCGCCAGCAGCTTGGGGACAGGGGCGTCACCCCTCCACTTT
CASSLGTGASPLHF
>TRBV5-6|NA|TRBD1|TRBJ2-5
TGTGCCAGCAGCTTGGCCTCCGGGACAGGGCAAGAGACCCAGTACTTC
CASSLASGTGQETQYF
>TRBV7-2|few|NA|TRBJ2-2
TGTGCCAGCAGAACAGGGTTTAGGACCGGGGAGCTGTTTTTT
CASRTGFRTGELFF
>TRBV15|NA|TRBD1|TRBJ2-7
TGTGCCACCGGACAGGCCACCTACGAGCAGTACTTC
CATGQATYEQYF
>TRBV5-1|NA|TRBD2|TRBJ2-3
TGCGCCAGCAGCACTTTTCCCAGGGCTAGCGGGGGGGCCAGAGATACGCAGTATTTT
CASSTFPRASGGARDTQYF
>TRBV11-3|NA|NA|TRBJ1-1
TGTGCCAGCAGCCCACGGGAGGACACTGAAGCTTTCTTT
CASSPREDTEAFF
>TRBV6-6|NA|TRBD1|TRBJ1-4
TGTGCCAGCAGGTCCCGGACAGGGGCTAATGAAAAACTGTTTTTT
CASRSRTGANEKLFF
>TRBV4-1|few|NA|TRBJ1-1
TGCGCCAGCAGCCAAGATCCTGGGCGGGCCGTACAAGGAACTGAAGCTTTCTTT
CASSQDPGRAVQGTEAFF
>TRBV28|NA|TRBD2|TRBJ2-7
TGTGCCAGCAGCCGCGGACTAGCAGGCGAGCAGTACTTC
CASSRGLAGEQYF
>TRBV5-4|NA|TRBD2|TRBJ2-3
TGTGCCAGCAGCTTGCTAGCGGGGGCCCTCCCAGATACGCAGTATTTT
CASSLLAGALPDTQYF
>TRBV30|few|TRBD1|TRBJ1-3
TGTGCCTTAGGACAGGCCGCTGGAAACACCATATATTTT
CALGQAAGNTIYF
>TRBV10-3|NA|TRBD2|TRBJ2-1
TGTGCCGTAGGACTAGCGGGGGGTACTGAGCAGTTCTTC
CAVGLAGGTEQFF
>TRBV7-9|NA|TRBD1|TRBJ2-5
TGTGCCAGCAGCAGGGGACAGGGGGCCTTGGAGACCCAGTACTTC
CASSRGQGALETQYF
>TRBV7-2|NA|TRBD2|TRBJ2-3
TGTGCCAGCAGCTTAGGGAGCGGGAGTCATACAGATACGCAGTATTTT
CASSLGSGSHTDTQYF
>TRBV20-1|NA|TRBD1|TRBJ2-1
TGCAGTGCTAGTCCCGGGACAGGGGGCTCCTACAATGAGCAGTTCTTC
CSASPGTGGSYNEQFF
>TRBV7-2|NA|TRBD1|TRBJ1-2
TGTGCCAGCAGCCCTCCGGGACAGGGGGGCGGCTACACCTTC
CASSPPGQGGGYTF
>TRBV2|NA|NA|TRBJ2-1
TGTGCCAGCACCCAGGGGTGGGATGAGCAGTTCTTC
CASTQGWDEQFF
>TRBV6-2/TRBV6-3|NA|NA|TRBJ2-7
TGTGCCAGCAGTGACAGCTACGAGCAGTACTTC
CASSDSYEQYF
>TRBV2|NA|NA|TRBJ1-2
TGTGCCACCGGGAGAGCTAACTATGGCTACACCTTC
CATGRANYGYTF
>TRBV20-1|NA|TRBD2|TRBJ2-3
TGCAGTGCTAGTTCGGTGGGACTAGCTGCTTTCGTAGATACGCAGTATTTT
CSASSVGLAAFVDTQYF
>TRBV28|NA|TRBD1|TRBJ1-5
TGTGCCAGCAGTCCCTCGAGACAGGGGGCGGGTTGGTCCCAGCCCCAGCATTTT
CASSPSRQGAGWSQPQHF
>TRBV19|NA|NA|TRBJ2-7
TGTGCCAGTAGGGGGGTCGGGACTCCCGAGCAGTACTTC
CASRGVGTPEQYF
>TRBV5-1|NA|TRBD1|TRBJ2-7
TGCGCCAGCAGCCCAGGACAGGCCTTGGAGCAGTACTTC
CASSPGQALEQYF
>TRBV30|few|TRBD1|TRBJ1-5
TGTGCCTGGAGTGTACTACAGGGGAATCAGCCCCAGCATTTT
CAWSVLQGNQPQHF
>TRBV6-1|NA|NA|TRBJ1-1
TGTGCCAGCAGTGAATCGGGGGGAGTGAGCACTGAAGCTTTCTTT
CASSESGGVSTEAFF
>TRBV12-3/TRBV12-4|NA|NA|TRBJ2-7
TGTGCCAGCAGTTTCGGGGGAATGGCGCAGTACTTC
CASSFGGMAQYF
>TRBV5-5|once|TRBD1|TRBJ1-2
TGTGCCAGCAGCCTCCTTTTTCTGGGACAGGGGGCAGATGGCTACACCTTC
CASSLLFLGQGADGYTF
>TRBV15|NA|TRBD2|TRBJ2-7
TGTGCCACCAGCAGAGATCGGACTAGCGGATCCTACGAGCAGTACTTC
CATSRDRTSGSYEQYF
>TRBV18|NA|NA|TRBJ1-2
TGTGCCAGCTCACCAGGGGCGGACGCTAACTATGGCTACACCTTC
CASSPGADANYGYTF
>TRBV7-6|NA|NA|TRBJ2-5
TGTGCCAGCAGCCATGGGACATATGCCGCGGAAAGAGGAGAGACCCAGTACTTC
CASSHGTYAAERGETQYF
>TRBV5-4|NA|TRBD2|TRBJ2-1
TGTGCCAGCAGCTTGACTGGGACTAGCGGGATTCCCGATGAGCAGTTCTTC
CASSLTGTSGIPDEQFF
>TRBV4-1|NA|TRBD1|TRBJ1-1
TGCGCCAGCAGCCAATCAGGGACAGGGAACACTGAAGCTTTCTTT
CASSQSGTGNTEAFF
>TRBV6-5|NA|TRBD1|TRBJ2-5
TGTGCCAGCAGTCGACAGGGGGGGCAAGAGACCCAGTACTTC
CASSRQGGQETQYF
>TRBV28|once|NA|TRBJ2-5
TGTGCCATCAAAACGGGAGACCAAGAGACCCAGTACTTC
CAIKTGDQETQYF
>TRBV6-5|NA|TRBD1|TRBJ1-2
TGTGCCAGCAGTTCACCTTGGACAGGGGGCAATGGCTACACCTTC
CASSSPWTGGNGYTF
>TRBV5-1|NA|TRBD1|TRBJ2-3
TGCGCCAGCAGCCCTGGACAGGGGAGGGCTCAATGGGATACGCAGTATTTT
CASSPGQGRAQWDTQYF
>TRBV30|many|NA|TRBJ1-2
TGTGCCTGGAGTGTTTTATCCCACGGGGGCTACACCTTC
CAWSVLSHGGYTF
>TRBV19|NA|NA|TRBJ1-1
TGTGCCAGTAGTATAACTTCAGGTGACACTGAAGCTTTCTTT
CASSITSGDTEAFF
>TRBV28|NA|NA|TRBJ2-2
TGTGCCAGCAGTTTATCCGTTCCGAACACCGGGGAGCTGTTTTTT
CASSLSVPNTGELFF
>TRBV11-2|NA|NA|TRBJ1-1
TGTGCCAGCAGCTTAGTGTATTCCACTGAAGCTTTCTTT
CASSLVYSTEAFF
>TRBV7-8|NA|TRBD1|TRBJ2-2
TGTGCCAGCAGCACCACGGCAGGGGGCAGTTCCGGGGAGCTGTTTTTT
CASSTTAGGSSGELFF
>TRBV18|NA|TRBD1|TRBJ2-7
TGTGCCAGCTCACCACGTCAGGGGGCGCTCAGCGAGCAGTACTTC
CASSPRQGALSEQYF
>TRBV7-9|few|NA|TRBJ1-6
TGTGCCAGCAGTCGCTCTACAGGGTCAATTTCACCCCTCCACTTT
CASSRSTGSISPLHF
>TRBV19|NA|NA|TRBJ1-1
TGTGCCAGTACCTCGCGGGGGGCAGTTACTGAAGCTTTCTTT
CASTSRGAVTEAFF
>TRBV9|NA|NA|TRBJ2-2
TGTGCCAGCAGCCCCGAGAGGAACACCGGGGAGCTGTTTTTT
CASSPERNTGELFF
>TRBV5-5|NA|TRBD1|TRBJ2-7
TGTGCCAGCAGCCGGGACAGGTCTGCCTCCTACGAGCAGTACTTC
CASSRDRSASYEQYF
>TRBV7-9|NA|TRBD1|TRBJ1-5
TGTGCCAGCAGCCCAGGGGGCCGTGGCAATCAGCCCCAGCATTTT
CASSPGGRGNQPQHF
>TRBV5-1|NA|NA|TRBJ1-3
TGCGCCAGCAGCTTGGTTGGTCCGAGAATGAGCTCTGGAAACACCATATATTTT
CASSLVGPRMSSGNTIYF
>TRBV7-2|NA|TRBD2|TRBJ2-3
TGTGCCAGCAGCTTGGGACTAGCGGGGGGGGATACGCAGTATTTT
CASSLGLAGGDTQYF